Below are 30 T cell receptor beta chains sequenced from a single sample in a study of T cell repertoires in cytomegalovirus infection. These receptors have no identified antigens. Via MiXCR, TCRdb re-called the reads, giving one row per CDR3 protein. Counted here are nearly 700,000 distinct CDR3 sequences, around a third occurring once; the ten biggest clones make up around a sixth. The sample here was cultured PBMCs, taken from culture after CMV antigen stimulation. The receptors stem from a human donor in good health (CMV status not recorded). Some clones in this sample may be carry-over from other donors' samples.

The chain couples TRBV7-6 to TRBJ1-6; possibly TRBD1 for D (5 bases). The germline V and J ends were trimmed by 5 bases and 9 bases, with 14 bases remaining between them. This CDR3 has 14 amino acids. Germline V gene lookup returns CDR1 SGHVS and CDR2 FNYEAQ. CDR3 sequence (DNA): TGTGCCAGCAGCCCAGAGGGGCACGGTTCACCCCTCCACTTT. It is translated as CASSPEGHGSPLHF. The entire variable domain, with the rest obtained from reference TRBV7-6 and TRBJ1-6, is as follows: GAGVSQSPRYKVTKRGQDVALRCDPISGHVSLYWYRQALGQGPEFLTYFNYEAQQDKSGLPNDRFSAERPEGSISTLTIQRTEQRDSAMYRCASSPEGHGSPLHFGNGTRLTVT.

J is TRBJ1-1 and V is TRBV7-2; unclear D gene. The CDR3 sequence is 14 residues long. Germline V gives CDR1 SGHTA, CDR2 FQGNSA. V gave up 1 base and J gave up 1 base, with 7 bases separating them. For the CDR3, the DNA is TGTGCCAGCAGCTTAGTTCCAGAGAACACTGAAGCTTTCTTT. Protein sequence: CASSLVPENTEAFF.

V and J are TRBV20-1 and TRBJ1-5, with a possible D match to TRBD1 (6 bases). This CDR3 is 15 amino acids long. The V gene's germline CDR1 is DFQATT and CDR2 SNEGSKA (reference sequence). V was shortened by 7 bases and J by 3 bases, with 19 bases between the two germline ends. The CDR3 bases are TGCAGTGTCCCTATCCAGGGGCGAATCAATCAGCCCCAGCATTTT. Translating it yields CSVPIQGRINQPQHF.

This clonotype was observed a few times. The junction departs from germline at one end; a sequencing error may be responsible. The chain couples TRBV7-9 to TRBJ2-1, with D hard to call. From germline, CDR1 is SEHNR and CDR2 FQNEAQ (reference sequence). The CDR3 length is 11 residues. CDR3 region: CATADYNEQFF. CDR3 DNA sequence: TGCGCGACGGCCGACTACAATGAGCAGTTCTTC. Complete variable domain (other parts from reference TRBV7-9 and TRBJ2-1): DTGVSQNPRHKITKRGQNVTFRCDPISEHNRLYWYRQTLGQGPEFLTYFQNEAQLEKSRLLSDRFSAERPKGSFSTLEIQRTEQGDSAMYLCATADYNEQFFGPGTRLTVL.

The V call is TRBV27, the J call TRBJ2-2, with D hard to call. V dropped 0 bases and J dropped 6 bases, with 11 bases sitting between them. The germline gives CDR1 MNHEY, CDR2 SMNVEV (reference sequence). CDR3 size: 15 residues. CDR3 loop: CASSLSLLFSGELFF. The CDR3 nucleotides read TGTGCCAGCAGTTTATCCCTCCTATTTTCCGGGGAGCTGTTTTTT.

J is TRBJ2-7 and V is TRBV6-1; D unclear. The CDR3 totals 12 residues. The germline V gene has CDR1 MNHNS and CDR2 SASEGT. Trimming took off 4 bases at V and 3 bases at J, with 7 bases between the two ends. Here the CDR3 DNA reads TGTGCCAGCAGTGTCAGGAACTACGAGCAGTACTTC. Encoded protein: CASSVRNYEQYF.

The chain carries TRBV6-6 and TRBJ2-7, with D maybe TRBD1 (6 bases). Trimming took 6 bases from V and 7 from J, leaving 22 bases between them. The CDR3 extends over 15 amino acids. The germline V gene encodes CDR1 MNHNY and CDR2 SVGAGI (reference sequence). CDR3 coding DNA: TGTGCCAGCAGAAGTTATGGGGACGGCCAGGGGGAGCAGTACTTC. Translating gives CASRSYGDGQGEQYF.

This clonotype appeared a few times. This CDR3 reads CASSPGQGSLSYNEQFF. The DNA for the CDR3 is TGTGCCAGCAGCCCGGGACAGGGGTCGCTATCCTACAATGAGCAGTTCTTC. The rearrangement links TRBV5-4 to TRBJ2-1; the match to TRBD1 covers 10 bases. There are 17 residues in the CDR3. Germline CDR1 SGHNT, CDR2 YYREEE (reference sequence). V trimming: 4 bases; J trimming: 1 base; junction bases outside the gene matches: 8.

The rearrangement uses TRBV9 and TRBJ2-2, with D perhaps matching TRBD1 (6 bases). The CDR3 sequence is 15 residues long. From germline, CDR1 is SGDLS and CDR2 YYNGEE. V was cut by 4 bases and J by 6 bases, with 16 bases left in between. This chain's CDR3 is CASSLTGRAAGELFF. DNA of the CDR3: TGTGCCAGCAGCTTAACAGGGAGAGCGGCCGGGGAGCTGTTTTTT.

The V and J genes are TRBV19 and TRBJ1-1, with D possibly TRBD1 on 5 matching bases. The V gene's germline CDR1 is LNHDA and CDR2 SQIVND (reference sequence). Trimming pared 5 bases from V and 1 base from J, leaving 20 bases between. The CDR3 is made up of 17 amino acids. The CDR3 spells CASSLVLLQGPNTEAFF. CDR3 coding DNA: TGTGCCAGTAGTCTAGTCCTCCTCCAGGGACCGAACACTGAAGCTTTCTTT.

The V call is TRBV29-1, the J call TRBJ2-3, with D uncertain. The V end was cut by 5 bases, the J end by 1 base, with 13 bases between. The CDR3 consists of 14 residues. Germline lookup yields CDR1 SQVTM and CDR2 ANQGSEA. CDR3 DNA sequence: TGCAGCGTTAGTGTGGGCCCGGGCACAGATACGCAGTATTTT. It is translated as CSVSVGPGTDTQYF.

At least ten counts were recorded for this clonotype. This chain uses TRBV7-2 with TRBJ1-1; TRBD1 is a possible D gene (5 bases). The CDR3 totals 14 residues. Trimming left V 3 bases short and J 7 bases short, with 15 bases between. Germline V gene data show CDR1 as SGHTA and CDR2 as FQGNSA. CDR3 protein: CASSFASGTFEAFF. CDR3 bases: TGTGCCAGCAGCTTTGCTTCCGGGACCTTTGAAGCTTTCTTT. The complete variable domain, with remaining parts taken from reference TRBV7-2 and TRBJ1-1, reads GAGVSQSPSNKVTEKGKDVELRCDPISGHTALYWYRQSLGQGLEFLIYFQGNSAPDKSGLPSDRFSAERTGGSVSTLTIQRTQQEDSAVYLCASSFASGTFEAFFGQGTRLTVV.

This clonotype was seen a few times. The gene calls are TRBV11-2 and TRBJ2-3; 11 bases align to TRBD2. V gave up 2 bases and J gave up 7 bases; unmatched junction bases: 8. This CDR3 comprises 16 residues. Germline loops: CDR1 SGHAT, CDR2 FQNNGV. The CDR3 region is CASSLRLAGNIYTQYF. CDR3 nucleotides: TGTGCCAGCAGCTTAAGACTAGCGGGAAATATCTATACGCAGTATTTT.

The J gene is TRBJ2-7, the V gene TRBV20-1; D is possibly TRBD1 or TRBD2 (5 bases each). V lost 3 bases and J lost 4, with 10 bases in between. Germline V gives CDR1 DFQATT, CDR2 SNEGSKA (reference sequence). There are 12 residues in the CDR3. Written as DNA, the CDR3 is TGCAGTGCTAGCAGGGACCCGTACGAGCAGTACTTC. Translated: CSASRDPYEQYF.

This chain joins TRBV25-1 and TRBJ2-7; either TRBD1 or TRBD2 may supply D (5 bases each). This CDR3 has 13 residues. Per germline, CDR1 MGHDK and CDR2 SYGVNS. Trimming removed 3 bases from V and 6 bases from J, with 12 bases in between. The CDR3 region is CASSERSGSEQYF. The CDR3 DNA sequence: TGTGCCAGCAGTGAGCGATCAGGGAGCGAGCAGTACTTC.

This clonotype is a singleton in its sample. The chain has TRBV2 and TRBJ1-4, with TRBD1 identical over 7 bases. The V gene end was trimmed by 6 bases and the J gene end by 3 bases; junction bases not matched to a gene: 7. This CDR3 has 15 amino acids. Germline-derived CDR1 and CDR2 are SNHLY and FYNNEI. In DNA form, the CDR3 reads TGTGCCAGCAGCGTTCGACAGGGTCCTAATGAAAAACTGTTTTTT. This sequence encodes CASSVRQGPNEKLFF.

The chain couples TRBV4-1 to TRBJ2-7; TRBD1 agrees at 7 bases. With V trimmed by 4 bases and J by 4 bases, 10 bases remained unmatched. Germline CDR1 reads MGHRA; CDR2 reads YSYEKL. The CDR3 is made up of 15 amino acids. CDR3 sequence reads: CASSRRPGQSYEQYF. CDR3 nucleotide sequence: TGCGCCAGCAGCCGGCGACCGGGACAGAGTTACGAGCAGTACTTC.

This clonotype was found a few times. This chain uses TRBV7-2 with TRBJ2-2, with D unresolved. V was trimmed by 1 base and J by 6 bases, leaving 6 bases between them. CDR3 length: 13 residues. Per germline, CDR1 SGHTA and CDR2 FQGNSA. In DNA form, the CDR3 reads TGTGCCAGCAGCTTAGTCGGCCCCGGGGAGCTGTTTTTT. Translated: CASSLVGPGELFF.

V is TRBV2 and J is TRBJ2-3; 7 bases are a match to TRBD2. The CDR3 runs to 15 residues. Trimming cost V 9 bases and J 4 bases; bases outside gene matches: 13. Germline CDR1 and CDR2: SNHLY and FYNNEI. The DNA for the CDR3 is TGTGCCAGTGCATTTTCGGAAGCGGGACCAGATACGCAGTATTTT. Its protein product is CASAFSEAGPDTQYF.

This clonotype was recorded many times. J is TRBJ1-3 and V is TRBV7-9, with D possibly matching TRBD1 (5 bases). This CDR3 is 13 amino acids long. CDR1 and CDR2 (germline): SEHNR, FQNEAQ (reference sequence). V dropped 1 base and J dropped 7 bases, with 8 bases sitting between them. The CDR3 DNA follows: TGTGCCAGCAGCTTAGTCCCAGGGAACACCATATATTTT. Translation: CASSLVPGNTIYF.

This chain joins TRBV5-4 and TRBJ2-5, with 9 bases aligning to TRBD1. With V trimmed by 6 bases and J by 4 bases, 7 bases remained unmatched. Germline loops: CDR1 SGHNT, CDR2 YYREEE (reference sequence). The CDR3 is 14 residues long. The CDR3 reads CASTPQGARETQYF. The CDR3 DNA follows: TGTGCCAGCACACCACAGGGGGCACGAGAGACCCAGTACTTC.

In its sample, this clonotype was seen a few times. This sequence joins TRBV2 and TRBJ1-1; D unresolved. The CDR3 totals 18 residues. The germline V gene has CDR1 SNHLY and CDR2 FYNNEI. Trimming stripped 3 bases from V and 0 bases from J, with 20 bases between. CDR3 DNA: TGTGCCAGCAGTGATCCTCCTTTGGGTCGGGTCATGAACACTGAAGCTTTCTTT. The encoded protein is CASSDPPLGRVMNTEAFF. Full variable domain (outside the CDR3, taken from reference TRBV2 and TRBJ1-1): EPEVTQTPSHQVTQMGQEVILRCVPISNHLYFYWYRQILGQKVEFLVSFYNNEISEKSEIFDDQFSVERPDGSNFTLKIRSTKLEDSAMYFCASSDPPLGRVMNTEAFFGQGTRLTVV.

The chain employs TRBV5-4 and TRBJ2-3, with 7 bases aligning to TRBD1. The CDR3 is 16 amino acids. V gave up 4 bases and J gave up 2 bases; unmatched junction bases: 10. The V gene's germline CDR1 is SGHNT and CDR2 YYREEE (reference sequence). Here the CDR3 DNA reads TGTGCCAGCAGCGATCCGGGACAGACTTACACAGATACGCAGTATTTT. It translates to CASSDPGQTYTDTQYF.

The chain employs TRBV12-3 or TRBV12-4 and TRBJ2-1; 10 bases fit TRBD2. V trimming: 4 bases; J trimming: 6 bases; junction bases outside the gene matches: 9. The CDR3 loop spans 16 amino acids. CDR3 DNA sequence: TGTGCCAGCAGTTCTAAAGCGGGAGGGCCTGTCAATGAGCAGTTCTTC. Protein product: CASSSKAGGPVNEQFF.

The rearrangement uses TRBV12-5 and TRBJ1-1; D gene ambiguous. This CDR3 is built from 12 residues. Trimming shortened V by 1 base and J by 1 base, and 1 base separated the two germline ends. The V gene's germline CDR1 is LGHNT and CDR2 FRNRAP. The CDR3 bases are TGTGCTAGTGGTTTGGAGAACACTGAAGCTTTCTTT. Its translation is CASGLENTEAFF.

This clonotype has just a few counts. The V gene is TRBV19, the J gene TRBJ2-1; a weak D match, TRBD2 (7 bases). The CDR3 covers 15 residues. V dropped 9 bases and J dropped 10 bases, with 25 bases sitting between them. Germline values: CDR1 LNHDA, CDR2 SQIVND (reference sequence). The CDR3 nucleotides read TGTGCCAGCGATGACAAGGGGGGGGTGGCCGCGGAGCAGTTCTTC. Translated: CASDDKGGVAAEQFF.

This clonotype was seen a few times. The chain is built from TRBV7-2 and TRBJ2-1; 10 nucleotides line up with TRBD1. J gave up 2 bases and V 0 bases, and 1 base lay outside the gene matches. CDR1 and CDR2 from the germline V gene are SGHTA and FQGNSA. The CDR3 runs to 16 residues. CDR3 residues: CASSLAGTGAYNEQFF. The CDR3, as DNA: TGTGCCAGCAGCTTAGCAGGGACAGGGGCCTACAATGAGCAGTTCTTC.

The chain employs TRBV4-1 and TRBJ2-3; 7 positions agree with TRBD2. Trimming at V came to 2 bases and at J to 0 bases, leaving 5 bases not matched to a gene. The CDR3 contains 16 residues. The V gene's germline CDR1 is MGHRA and CDR2 YSYEKL. CDR3 in DNA: TGCGCCAGCAGCCAACCGGGACTAATCAGCACAGATACGCAGTATTTT. It codes for CASSQPGLISTDTQYF.

The chain has TRBV7-3 and TRBJ2-1; D unresolved. Germline loops: CDR1 SGHTA, CDR2 FQGTGA. The CDR3 is 12 residues long. V lost 5 bases, J lost 8 bases, and 10 bases lay in between. CDR3 in amino acids: CASSTLRHEQFF. CDR3 bases: TGTGCCAGCAGCACCCTACGCCATGAGCAGTTCTTC.

This clonotype has a handful of counts. The rearrangement links TRBV5-4 to TRBJ2-3, with D maybe TRBD2 (5 bases). The CDR3 length is 12 residues. Trimming left V 6 bases short and J 2 bases short, with 7 bases between. Germline V lookup: CDR1 SGHNT, CDR2 YYREEE (reference sequence). CDR3 sequence reads: CASTRDTDTQYF. Here the CDR3 DNA reads TGTGCCAGCACTCGGGACACAGATACGCAGTATTTT.